Listed below are T cell receptor beta chains from one sample, sequenced in a study of blood T cells in healthy people across ages. In TCRdb, the 5' RACE reads were re-called with MiXCR into one record per CDR3 protein. The sample includes roughly 730,000 distinct CDR3 sequences, around 50% seen only once; the top ten take around a quarter. The sequencing input was blood. These receptors were collected from a middle-aged man in good health. CDR3s include the opening cysteine and the closing phenylalanine or tryptophan.

v_call: TRBV29-1; cdr3_aa: CSVEDLRTSDNEQFF
v_call: TRBV4-2; cdr3_aa: CASSPPLDGADTQYF
v_call: TRBV7-2; cdr3_aa: CASSLEVGTDTQYF
v_call: TRBV10-3; cdr3_aa: CAISRLAGASYEQYF
v_call: TRBV29-1; cdr3_aa: CSVFSGSGADTQYF
v_call: TRBV7-3; cdr3_aa: CASSNGRTDTQYF
v_call: TRBV27; cdr3_aa: CASSGGGLAYNEQYF
v_call: TRBV28; cdr3_aa: CATRTGTDEKLFF
v_call: TRBV18; cdr3_aa: CASSPTSGRAYGSYEQYF
v_call: TRBV5-1; cdr3_aa: CASSLEQGIETQYF
v_call: TRBV28; cdr3_aa: CASSSGTPNTGELFF
v_call: TRBV2; cdr3_aa: CASNQGRETQYF
v_call: TRBV6-1; cdr3_aa: CASSRGLEPYEQYF
v_call: TRBV5-4; cdr3_aa: CASSLAGSGSQETQYF
v_call: TRBV5-1; cdr3_aa: CASSLVAGITDTQYF
v_call: TRBV4-2; cdr3_aa: CASSQDGRGLAGEWGTQYF
v_call: TRBV9; cdr3_aa: CASSGIGQAQDYGYTF
v_call: TRBV12-5; cdr3_aa: CASGLTGSYEQYF
v_call: TRBV28; cdr3_aa: CASLTWVARKPSSYNEQFF
v_call: TRBV20-1; cdr3_aa: CSAADGGSHYEQYF
v_call: TRBV13; cdr3_aa: CASSKTNNQYEQYF
v_call: TRBV12-3/TRBV12-4; cdr3_aa: CASSLDSERQPQPF
v_call: TRBV5-6; cdr3_aa: CASSWGLAGYEQYF
v_call: TRBV5-5; cdr3_aa: CASHTGLSSYEQYF
v_call: TRBV12-3/TRBV12-4; cdr3_aa: CASSPGGQGYNEQYF
v_call: TRBV13; cdr3_aa: CASSGTPGGTRHTDTQYF
v_call: TRBV12-3/TRBV12-4; cdr3_aa: CASNPDREGTQYF